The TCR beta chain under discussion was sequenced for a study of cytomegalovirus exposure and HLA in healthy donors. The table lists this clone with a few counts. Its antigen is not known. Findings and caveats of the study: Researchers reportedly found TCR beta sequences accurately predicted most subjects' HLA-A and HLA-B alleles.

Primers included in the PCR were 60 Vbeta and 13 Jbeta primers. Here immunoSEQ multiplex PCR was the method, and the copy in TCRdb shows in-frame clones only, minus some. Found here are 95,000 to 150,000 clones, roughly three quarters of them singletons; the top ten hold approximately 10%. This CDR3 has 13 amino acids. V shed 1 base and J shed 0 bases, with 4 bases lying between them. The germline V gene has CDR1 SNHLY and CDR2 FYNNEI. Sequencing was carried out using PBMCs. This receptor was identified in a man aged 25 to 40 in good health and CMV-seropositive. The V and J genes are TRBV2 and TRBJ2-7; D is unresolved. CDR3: CASSEVVSYEQYF. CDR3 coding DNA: TGTGCCAGCAGTGAAGTAGTCTCCTACGAGCAGTACTTC.